This TCR beta chain stems from a study of cytomegalovirus exposure and HLA in healthy donors. Study outcomes and limitations: A likely sequencing artifact accounted for one observed cluster of highly shared sequence variants. Association of a missense DCLRE1C variant with TCR beta V- and J-gene trimming was reported in a later analysis.

As to this clone: The antigen is not known.

CDR3 length: 14 amino acids. V shed 5 bases, J shed 5 bases, and the junction held 7 bases outside the gene matches. Germline assignment: CDR1 MNHEY and CDR2 SMNVEV (reference sequence). In the PCR, 60 Vbeta and 13 Jbeta primers were used. Profiling relied on immunoSEQ multiplex PCR, and the TCRdb table lists in-frame clones only, not all of them. Of some 200,000 clones listed, about three quarters are singletons. What was sequenced was PBMCs. This TCR derives from a man aged 35-49 years in good health and CMV-seronegative. The chain is built from TRBV27 and TRBJ1-2; 8 nucleotides line up with TRBD1. CDR3 sequence: CASSTKGQGYGYTF. The CDR3 DNA sequence: TGTGCCAGCAGTACCAAAGGACAGGGATATGGCTACACCTTC.